The next 22 T cell receptor beta chains were all read from a single sample in a study of T cell responses to AZD1222 COVID-19 vaccine. Libraries were prepared by immunoSEQ multiplex PCR; TCRdb keeps only in-frame clonotypes and omits some of them. The sample consists of about 120,000 clones, 70% to 90% of them appearing once. This specimen was peripheral blood, taken on day 0 of AZD1222 vaccination. The receptors originated from an adult in good health.

The rearrangement joins TRBV18 to TRBJ1-3; D might be TRBD1 (5 bases). V was clipped by 4 bases and J by 0 bases, with 7 bases between them. Germline V gene lookup returns CDR1 KGHSH and CDR2 LQKENI. The CDR3 consists of 14 residues. CDR3 amino acids: CASSLGGSGNTIYF. The CDR3 bases are TGTGCCAGCTCACTCGGGGGCTCTGGAAACACCATATATTTT.

The chain combines TRBV6-2 or TRBV6-3 with TRBJ1-5, with D perhaps TRBD1 (5 bases). CDR3 length: 12 amino acids. Germline V gives CDR1 MNHEY, CDR2 SVGEGT. With 0 bases removed from V and 9 bases from J, the gap between germline ends came to 6 bases. The CDR3 region has the DNA TGTGCCAGCAGTTACTCGGGGGTGCCCCAGCATTTT. Amino acid sequence: CASSYSGVPQHF.

This clone appeared a single time. This chain uses TRBV3-1 (or the pseudogene TRBV3-2) with TRBJ1-2; D unresolved. Per the germline V gene, CDR1 is LGHDT and CDR2 is YNNKEL (reference sequence). There are 15 residues in the CDR3. V lost 1 base to trimming and J lost 0 bases, with 9 bases between them. In nucleotides, the CDR3 is TGTGCCAGCAGCCAAGTATTCTCAGCTAACTATGGCTACACCTTC. Residues: CASSQVFSANYGYTF.

The rearrangement uses TRBV6-5 and TRBJ2-5; D is perhaps TRBD2 (6 bases). V was cut by 0 bases and J by 5 bases, with 16 bases left in between. Germline assignment: CDR1 MNHEY and CDR2 SVGAGI. This CDR3 has 16 residues. The CDR3 DNA is TGTGCCAGCAGTTACTCGGAGAGACTAGGGTCTGAGACCCAGTACTTC. This codes for CASSYSERLGSETQYF.

V is TRBV27 and J is TRBJ2-3; 8 bases line up with TRBD1. V lost 7 bases to trimming and J lost 2 bases; unmatched junction nucleotides: 11. This CDR3 comprises 16 residues. CDR1 and CDR2 (germline): MNHEY, SMNVEV (reference sequence). CDR3 protein: CASTWTGTGFTDTQYF. The CDR3 DNA is TGTGCCAGCACGTGGACAGGGACGGGGTTCACAGATACGCAGTATTTT.

This chain links TRBV6-6 with TRBJ1-1; 10 bases align to TRBD1. This CDR3 is built from 16 residues. V lost 4 bases, J lost 3 bases, and 8 bases stayed unmatched. CDR1 and CDR2 (germline): MNHNY, SVGAGI (reference sequence). The chain's CDR3 is CASSLRQGARDTEAFF. In DNA form, the CDR3 reads TGTGCCAGCAGTTTAAGACAGGGGGCGCGGGACACTGAAGCTTTCTTT.

J is TRBJ1-5 and V is TRBV3-1 (or the pseudogene TRBV3-2); D not certain. CDR1 and CDR2 (germline): LGHDT, YNNKEL (reference sequence). Trimming left V 3 bases short and J 2 bases short, with 11 bases between. The CDR3 has 15 residues. The CDR3 DNA reads as TGTGCCAGCAGCCAGGAACCTAGGGGCAATCAGCCCCAGCATTTT. Residues: CASSQEPRGNQPQHF.

There are a few counts of this clone. The rearrangement uses TRBV19 and TRBJ1-1; unclear D gene. This CDR3 comprises 12 residues. With 3 bases removed from V and 7 bases from J, the gap between germline ends came to 9 bases. The V gene's germline CDR1 is LNHDA and CDR2 SQIVND (reference sequence). CDR3 nucleotides: TGTGCCAGTAGTATCAGCGCAGGTGAAGCTTTCTTT. This sequence encodes CASSISAGEAFF.

This chain uses TRBV25-1 with TRBJ1-2; TRBD1 might be the D (6 bases). V lost 5 bases and J lost 6, with 13 bases in between. CDR3 length equals 13 residues. Germline V gene sequence: CDR1 MGHDK, CDR2 SYGVNS. CDR3 sequence (DNA): TGTGCCAGCAGTTGGGGGGCGACGGATGGCTACACCTTC. This encodes CASSWGATDGYTF.

This rearrangement joins TRBV29-1 to TRBJ1-2; TRBD1 matches 8 bases. Germline assignment: CDR1 SQVTM and CDR2 ANQGSEA. V dropped 4 bases and J dropped 8; count of bases not matched to a gene: 9. This CDR3 is 13 amino acids long. CDR3 DNA sequence: TGCAGCGTTGCAAGGACAGGGAGGCACGGCTACACCTTC. This codes for CSVARTGRHGYTF.

CDR3 sequence reads: CASSTSGGRRYEQYF. As DNA, the CDR3 is TGTGCCAGCAGTACCAGCGGGGGCAGGAGGTACGAGCAGTACTTC. This rearrangement joins TRBV28 to TRBJ2-7; 8 nucleotides match TRBD2. The CDR3 sequence is 15 residues long. The germline V gene encodes CDR1 MDHEN and CDR2 SYDVKM. Trimming took 5 bases from V and 4 from J; bases not matched to a gene: 10.

The chain couples TRBV19 to TRBJ2-3; weak D call: TRBD2 (6 bases). The CDR3 extends over 15 amino acids. Trimming removed 4 bases at V and 3 bases at J, with 14 bases between. Germline CDR1 reads LNHDA; CDR2 reads SQIVND (reference sequence). The CDR3 sequence: CASSRGGAVTDTQYF. CDR3 nucleotide sequence: TGTGCCAGTAGTAGGGGCGGGGCCGTTACAGATACGCAGTATTTT.

V usage is TRBV2 and J usage is TRBJ1-5, with D possibly matching TRBD1 (5 bases). Germline V gene data show CDR1 as SNHLY and CDR2 as FYNNEI. The CDR3 contains 14 residues. V lost 3 bases, J lost 1 base, and 7 bases lay in between. The CDR3: CASSDRQSNQPQHF. The CDR3 DNA is TGTGCCAGCAGTGACAGACAGAGCAATCAGCCCCAGCATTTT.

This rearrangement joins TRBV10-3 to TRBJ1-6, with a possible D match to TRBD1 (5 bases). V shed 11 bases and J shed 0 bases, with 14 bases lying between them. Germline V gene sequence: CDR1 ENHRY, CDR2 SYGVKD. This CDR3 has 15 residues. The CDR3 region is CASGVKSSYNSPLHF. In DNA, the CDR3 is TGTGCCTCGGGGGTGAAGAGCTCCTATAATTCACCCCTCCACTTT.

The V and J genes are TRBV19 and TRBJ1-2; D perhaps matches TRBD1 (5 bases). Looked up from germline, CDR1 is LNHDA and CDR2 is SQIVND (reference sequence). The V end was cut by 9 bases, the J end by 8 bases, with 25 bases between. This CDR3 has 15 residues. CDR3 amino acids: CASRNAYGAFVGYTF. CDR3 DNA: TGTGCCAGCCGGAACGCATACGGGGCTTTCGTAGGCTACACCTTC.

V usage is TRBV29-1 and J usage is TRBJ2-5; 7 nucleotides agree with TRBD1. The CDR3 has 14 amino acids. V lost 4 bases to trimming and J lost 2 bases; unmatched junction nucleotides: 7. From germline, CDR1 is SQVTM and CDR2 ANQGSEA. CDR3 in DNA: TGCAGCGTTGGACAGGGCTGGGGTCAAGAGACCCAGTACTTC. Translating it yields CSVGQGWGQETQYF.

The chain uses TRBV12-3 or TRBV12-4 and TRBJ2-1; 8 nucleotides match TRBD1. The CDR3 is 13 residues long. Trimming at V came to 6 bases and at J to 7 bases, leaving 5 bases not matched to a gene. The CDR3 DNA sequence: TGTGCCAGCAGCCGTACAGGGGGGAATGAGCAGTTCTTC. Amino acid sequence: CASSRTGGNEQFF.

The chain recombines TRBV7-3 with TRBJ1-5; tentative D call: TRBD1 (5 bases). From germline, CDR1 is SGHTA and CDR2 FQGTGA. The CDR3 length is 17 residues. V was pared by 6 bases and J by 0 bases, with 18 bases between. The CDR3 spells CASRPIYRDFSNQPQHF. CDR3 sequence (DNA): TGTGCCAGCAGACCTATCTACCGGGACTTTAGCAATCAGCCCCAGCATTTT.

The rearrangement links TRBV19 to TRBJ2-2; D gene unclear. The CDR3 has 11 residues. Germline V CDR1 and CDR2: LNHDA, SQIVND (reference sequence). V shed 7 bases and J shed 6 bases, with 6 bases lying between them. The CDR3 is CASTWAGELFF. The CDR3 bases are TGTGCCAGTACGTGGGCCGGGGAGCTGTTTTTT.

The chain joins TRBV3-1 (or the pseudogene TRBV3-2) to TRBJ2-2; D gene ambiguous. The V end lost 6 bases, the J end lost 5 bases, and 7 bases lay between the germline ends. The CDR3 spans 12 residues. Germline lookup yields CDR1 LGHDT and CDR2 YNNKEL (reference sequence). CDR3 protein: CASSRRTGELFF. The CDR3 DNA reads TGTGCCAGCAGTCGGCGGACCGGGGAGCTGTTTTTT.

The V and J genes are TRBV27 and TRBJ1-1; 7 bases agree with TRBD1. Trimming removed 4 bases from V and 7 bases from J; junction bases left unmatched: 12. This CDR3 has 15 amino acids. Per germline, CDR1 MNHEY and CDR2 SMNVEV (reference sequence). CDR3 nucleotide sequence: TGTGCCAGCAGTTCAAATCCACACAGGGGTGGTGAAGCTTTCTTT. Its protein product is CASSSNPHRGGEAFF.

The chain carries TRBV12-3 or TRBV12-4 and TRBJ1-1; D is perhaps TRBD1 (5 bases). V was trimmed by 4 bases and J by 7 bases, leaving 10 bases between them. There are 12 residues in the CDR3. CDR3 sequence (DNA): TGTGCCAGCAGTTCGGGGGGTCTTGAAGCTTTCTTT. Its translation: CASSSGGLEAFF.